This T cell receptor beta chain derives from a study of monozygotic twins with cystic fibrosis. Across the study: Libraries were built from approximately 3 micrograms of fragmented DNA using about 15 PCR cycles.

The CDR3 consists of 15 residues. The table lists this clone with a count of one. Its cognate antigen is unknown. Method: immunoSEQ multiplex PCR; TCRdb's copy keeps in-frame clones and lacks some. The sample includes 30,000 to 35,000 clones, 66% seen only once; the top ten take around 0.78%. Study findings and constraints: Unrelated CF individuals shared fewer identical clonotypes than monozygotic CF twins. In 13 of 16 pairs, V gene usage was closest to the co-twin's.

This TCR derives from a girl under 18 with cystic fibrosis. Source material: blood. J is TRBJ1-2 and V is TRBV21-1; the table assigns TRBD1, which was not confirmed against the DNA. TRBV21-1 is described as a pseudogene. The CDR3 loop reads CASIMDRPSNYGYTF. CDR3 DNA: TGTGCCAGCATCATGGACAGACCCTCTAACTATGGCTACACCTTC.